The 7 T cell receptor beta chains listed next were all sequenced from one sample in a study of regulatory T cells in long-lasting Graves disease. Described time point: persistent/refractory GD, antithyroid drugs over 5 years with positive TRAb. The TCR library was made from RNA that had been extracted from PBMCs in TRIzol. Construction of the TCR beta libraries employed iRepertoire HTBI primers in conjunction with Arm-PCR of CDR3 regions. TCRdb passed the multiplex PCR reads through MiXCR, listing each CDR3 protein once. The table lists a few hundred thousand distinct CDR3 sequences, under 25% of them singletons, with 7.1% in the top ten. The starting material was peripheral blood mononuclear cells (PBMCs), obtained when the disease was refractory, from a patient treated with antithyroid drugs. Receptors were obtained from a female donor with Graves disease.

This chain links TRBV7-3 with TRBJ2-5; D may be TRBD2 (6 bases). CDR1 and CDR2 (germline): SGHTA, FQGTGA. Deletions cut 1 base from V and 2 bases from J, with 17 bases between. This CDR3 is built from 17 residues. Here the CDR3 reads CASSLKSQFGGQETQYF. For the CDR3, the DNA is TGTGCCAGCAGCTTAAAGAGCCAGTTCGGGGGACAAGAGACCCAGTACTTC.

This clonotype was counted many times. This chain connects TRBV12-3 or TRBV12-4 to TRBJ1-2; 8 bases are a match to TRBD1. This CDR3 region has 18 residues. V shed 5 bases, J shed 3 bases, and the junction held 17 bases outside the gene matches. The CDR3 loop reads CASSPGTRQGSRDYGYTF. CDR3 sequence (DNA): TGTGCCAGCAGTCCAGGAACGAGACAGGGGTCAAGAGACTATGGCTACACCTTC.

This clonotype was seen repeatedly, ten times or more. The chain uses TRBV6-1 and TRBJ1-2; 7 bases fit TRBD1. Germline V lookup: CDR1 MNHNS, CDR2 SASEGT. This CDR3 spans 15 amino acids. V gave up 6 bases and J gave up 4 bases; unmatched junction bases: 11. The CDR3 spells CASRAMGQPFYGYTF. The CDR3 DNA reads TGTGCCAGCAGGGCCATGGGACAGCCATTCTATGGCTACACCTTC.

V gene TRBV5-1 combines with J gene TRBJ2-7, with 7 bases fitting TRBD1. The CDR3 length is 14 residues. CDR1 SGHRS and CDR2 YFSETQ come from the germline V gene. J was trimmed by 3 bases and V by 3 bases; bases with no gene match: 6. This chain's CDR3 is CASSSRQGHYEQYF. CDR3 nucleotides: TGCGCCAGCAGCTCCCGACAGGGACACTACGAGCAGTACTTC.

The table lists this clonotype with many counts. The chain links TRBV2 to TRBJ1-2, with D perhaps TRBD1 (5 bases). The CDR3 has 14 residues. V was clipped by 7 bases and J by 8 bases, with 20 bases between them. Germline CDR1 and CDR2: SNHLY and FYNNEI. CDR3 bases: TGTGCCAGCATCAGATCCGGGGGAGTCGACGGCTACACCTTC. Translating it yields CASIRSGGVDGYTF.

About this clonotype: This sequence may be a read error, since a much larger clone differs from it by one base. The chain joins TRBV6-5 to TRBJ1-1, with TRBD1 identical over 9 bases. In germline, CDR1 is MNHEY, CDR2 SVGAGI. The length of the CDR3 is 17 residues. This chain's CDR3 is CASSSPPQGARNTGAFF. The CDR3 DNA sequence: TGTGCCAGCAGTTCACCTCCACAGGGGGCGAGAAACACTGGAGCTTTCTTT.

There are many counts of this clonotype. The chain uses TRBV2 and TRBJ1-1; D gene unclear. V lost 4 bases, J lost 1 base, and 10 bases lay in between. Germline CDR1 SNHLY, CDR2 FYNNEI. CDR3 length: 14 residues. The CDR3 DNA follows: TGTGCCAGCAGTGGCTGGCCAACGAACACTGAAGCTTTCTTT. Translating it yields CASSGWPTNTEAFF.